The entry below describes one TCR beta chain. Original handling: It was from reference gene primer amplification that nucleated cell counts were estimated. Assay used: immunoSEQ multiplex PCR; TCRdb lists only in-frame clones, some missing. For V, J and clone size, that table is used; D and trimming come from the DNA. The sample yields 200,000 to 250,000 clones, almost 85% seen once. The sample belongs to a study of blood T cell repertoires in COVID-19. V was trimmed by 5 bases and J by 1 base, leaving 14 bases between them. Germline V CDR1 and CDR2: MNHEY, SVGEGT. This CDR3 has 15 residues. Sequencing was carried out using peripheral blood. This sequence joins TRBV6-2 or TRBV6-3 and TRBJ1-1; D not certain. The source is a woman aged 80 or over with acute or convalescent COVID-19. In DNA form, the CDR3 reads TGTGCCAGCAGTAGCACCTTGGTTGGGAACACTGAAGCTTTCTTT. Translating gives CASSSTLVGNTEAFF.